This T cell receptor (beta chain) appears in the sequencing data of a study of blood T cell repertoires in COVID-19. Study background: From T cells, B-cell-depleted T cells, or PBMCs came the material, which was cDNA or gDNA.

Recruits, aged about 18 to 100 years, lived in 20 to 30 US areas. Cohort placement rested on clinical history that participants reported themselves. CDR3 size: 15 residues. Germline V lookup: CDR1 SQVTM, CDR2 ANQGSEA. With 3 bases clipped from V and 2 bases from J, the junction kept 6 bases outside the gene matches. This table comes from immunoSEQ multiplex PCR, and its TCRdb copy is limited to in-frame clones, with some not included. This sample has over 110,000 clones, with 84% found just once. The specimen sequenced was PBMCs or T cells enriched from blood (not recorded which). This sequence originates from a man aged 40-49 years with acute COVID-19. V and J are TRBV29-1 and TRBJ2-3; 9 nucleotides match TRBD2. Written as DNA, the CDR3 is TGCAGCGTTGAGGTAGCGGGGGTGAACACAGATACGCAGTATTTT. It yields the protein CSVEVAGVNTDTQYF.